This TCR beta chain stems from a study of blood T cells in healthy people across ages (dated by TCRdb to about 2015). In terms of the full investigation: Template switching captured roughly one uniquely barcoded TCR beta cDNA molecule per two T cells in model experiments. Age-related changes in TCR beta repertoire diversity were measured in the study by deep sequencing normalized with unique cDNA molecular identifiers. The donors were split into four age groups: young (average approximately 16 years), middle-aged (more than 35), aged (62) and long-lived (about 74). To avoid experimental bias, donors of different ages were spread randomly across the sequencing lanes. The study analyzed two additional independent replicas of 1 million unique cDNA reads from the same blood draw for two donors, one aged 18 to 30 and one aged 80 or older. Study-wide conclusions, independent of this receptor: The percentage of naive T cells measured by flow cytometry correlated strongly with observed TCR beta diversity. Estimates of total diversity from one million sequenced T cells were regarded as lower bounds and underestimates. As age increased, observed TCR beta diversity per million T cells dropped in a roughly linear way, and a significant reduction was already evident by age approximately 40. Conclusive comparison of naive and antigen-experienced compartments was prevented by the profiling of bulk unsorted PBMCs. Compared with the aged group, more naive CD4+ T cells, fewer expanded clones and increased TCR diversity were shown by the long-lived group, suggesting age selection. The CMV infection status of donors was not known, potentially confounding age-related changes in expanded clonotypes.

The library was generated by 5' RACE. The sequencing machine was an Illumina HiSeq 2500. A second about 7 to 12 cycle PCR used a sample-barcoded 5' primer and a J-beta primer mix. A unique molecular identifier was introduced onto each TCR beta cDNA molecule by a template-switch 5' adaptor carrying 12 random nucleotides. Each sample yielded at least 2.5 million CDR3-containing paired-end reads. First-strand cDNA was synthesized from all RNA with the Mint cDNA synthesis kit, primed by a TRBC-specific oligonucleotide. Following uracil-DNA glycosylase treatment, all cDNA underwent a first 18-cycle PCR with the universal primers M1SS and BC2_uni_R. In the original analysis: Each sample was normalized by randomly selecting 1 million high-quality reads, each carrying a distinct molecular identifier. Instead of being binned into consensus sequences, reads that shared molecular identifiers were thrown out. MiTCR, run with a Q25 quality threshold and the strictest error-elimination algorithm, handled CDR3 identification, clonotype clustering and error correction. A nonparametric unseen species model using Euler transformation provided a lower-bound estimate of total TCR beta diversity. The public reads were reprocessed in TCRdb via fastp at Q25 and MiXCR, keeping in-frame beta chains. Duplicate CDR3 protein sequences are folded into a single record with the most common DNA and genes. TCRdb's processing, not the authors' own work, is the source of the V and J calls. The sample has about 650,000 distinct CDR3 sequences on record, about 30% of them singletons. The ten largest clones represent less than 20% of the sample.

The roughly 37 donors, aged about 6 to 100 years, were systemically healthy Caucasian individuals from Russia. Roughly 10 milliliters of peripheral blood were collected from each donor into EDTA-treated Vacutainer tubes. Ficoll-Paque density-gradient centrifugation was used to isolate PBMCs, with at least 6 million per sample. Trizol reagent was used to extract total RNA from PBMCs, with at least 6 micrograms per sample. For every donor, an aliquot of PBMCs went through flow cytometry to measure the percentages of naive CD45RAhigh/CD27high T cells. The sample holds many counts of this clonotype. The specificity of this receptor is unknown. No much larger clone is present one base from it, and per-base qualities are unavailable. Taken from the germline V gene (reference sequence), the CDR1 and CDR2 loops are DFQATT and SNEGSKA. The CDR3 measures 15 amino acids from cysteine to phenylalanine. Of all the DNA, just the CDR3 is kept, 45 bases in frame from base 1. A distance of 10 bases separates the germline ends of V and J, which lose 0 bases and 0 bases respectively.

Sample: blood. The sequence was collected from a woman aged 80 or over in good health. Donor details come from another sample of the same person, matched by shared clones. The chain is assembled from TRBV20-1 and TRBJ2-3; there is no confident call for the D gene. Here the CDR3 is given as CSARDREESTDTQYF. The DNA sequence is TGCAGTGCTAGAGATAGGGAAGAAAGCACAGATACGCAGTATTTT.